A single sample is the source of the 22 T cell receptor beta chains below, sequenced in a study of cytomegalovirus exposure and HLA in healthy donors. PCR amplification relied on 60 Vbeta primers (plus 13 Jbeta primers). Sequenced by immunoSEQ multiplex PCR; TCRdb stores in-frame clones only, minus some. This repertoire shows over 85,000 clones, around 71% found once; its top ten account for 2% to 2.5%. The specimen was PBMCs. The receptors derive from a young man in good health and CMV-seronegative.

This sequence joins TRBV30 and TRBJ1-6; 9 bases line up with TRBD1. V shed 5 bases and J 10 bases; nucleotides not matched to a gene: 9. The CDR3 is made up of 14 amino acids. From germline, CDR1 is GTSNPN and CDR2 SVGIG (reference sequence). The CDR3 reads CAWGRGTGTSPLHF. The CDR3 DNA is TGTGCCTGGGGGAGGGGGACAGGGACCTCACCCCTCCACTTT.

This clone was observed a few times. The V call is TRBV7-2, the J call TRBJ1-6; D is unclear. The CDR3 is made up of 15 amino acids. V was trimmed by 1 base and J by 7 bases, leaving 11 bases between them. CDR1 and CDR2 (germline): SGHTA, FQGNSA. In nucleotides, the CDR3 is TGTGCCAGCAGCTTAGTCATAGCGACCAATTCACCCCTCCACTTT. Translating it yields CASSLVIATNSPLHF.

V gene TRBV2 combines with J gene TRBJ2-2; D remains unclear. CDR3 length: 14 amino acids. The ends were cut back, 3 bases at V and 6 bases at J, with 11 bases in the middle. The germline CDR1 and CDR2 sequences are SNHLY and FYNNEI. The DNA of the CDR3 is TGTGCCAGCAGTGACATCGGGTTCGCCGGGGAGCTGTTTTTT. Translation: CASSDIGFAGELFF. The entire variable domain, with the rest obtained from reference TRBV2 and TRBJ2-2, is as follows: EPEVTQTPSHQVTQMGQEVILRCVPISNHLYFYWYRQILGQKVEFLVSFYNNEISEKSEIFDDQFSVERPDGSNFTLKIRSTKLEDSAMYFCASSDIGFAGELFFGEGSRLTVL.

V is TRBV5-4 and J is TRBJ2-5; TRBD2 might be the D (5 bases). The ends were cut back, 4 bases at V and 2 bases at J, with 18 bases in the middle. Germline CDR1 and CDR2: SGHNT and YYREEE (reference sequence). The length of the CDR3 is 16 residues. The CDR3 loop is CASSDSAGLEQETQYF. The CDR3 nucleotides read TGTGCCAGCAGCGATTCCGCCGGACTGGAACAAGAGACCCAGTACTTC.

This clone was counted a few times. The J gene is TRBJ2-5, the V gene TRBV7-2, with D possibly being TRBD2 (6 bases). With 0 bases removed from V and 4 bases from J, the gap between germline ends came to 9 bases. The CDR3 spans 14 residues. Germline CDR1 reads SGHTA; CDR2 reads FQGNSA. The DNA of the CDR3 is TGTGCCAGCAGCTTAGCGGTGGGGGGAGAGACCCAGTACTTC. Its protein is CASSLAVGGETQYF.

The DNA of the CDR3 is TGCAGCGTCGATTTCGAGAGAACAGAGACCCAGTACTTC. This codes for CSVDFERTETQYF. This sequence joins TRBV29-1 and TRBJ2-5; D is undetermined. CDR3 length: 13 amino acids. V lost 6 bases, J lost 4 bases, and 15 bases lay in between. Germline loops: CDR1 SQVTM, CDR2 ANQGSEA.

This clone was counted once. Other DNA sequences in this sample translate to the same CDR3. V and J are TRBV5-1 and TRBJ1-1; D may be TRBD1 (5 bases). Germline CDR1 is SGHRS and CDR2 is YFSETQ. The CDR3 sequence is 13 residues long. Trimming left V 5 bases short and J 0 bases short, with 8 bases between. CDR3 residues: CASSTGMNTEAFF. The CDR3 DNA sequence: TGCGCCAGCAGTACAGGCATGAACACTGAAGCTTTCTTT.

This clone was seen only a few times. The CDR3 loop reads CASTLTGGTGQPQHF. The CDR3 DNA reads TGTGCCAGCACCCTCACAGGGGGCACGGGTCAGCCCCAGCATTTT. The chain couples TRBV28 to TRBJ1-5; 9 positions agree with TRBD1. Trimming cost V 7 bases and J 6 bases; bases outside gene matches: 10. Germline-derived CDR1 and CDR2 are MDHEN and SYDVKM. This CDR3 region has 15 residues.

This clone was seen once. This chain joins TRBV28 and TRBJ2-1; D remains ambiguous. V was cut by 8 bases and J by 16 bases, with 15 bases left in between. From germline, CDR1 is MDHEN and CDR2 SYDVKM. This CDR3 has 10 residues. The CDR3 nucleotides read TGTGCCAGCTCCGGTGCATTCGGTTTCTTC. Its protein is CASSGAFGFF.

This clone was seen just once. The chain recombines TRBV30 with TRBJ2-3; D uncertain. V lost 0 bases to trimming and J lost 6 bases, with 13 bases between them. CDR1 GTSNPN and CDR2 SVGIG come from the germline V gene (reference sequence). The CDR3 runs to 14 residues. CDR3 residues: CAWSVNRALDTQYF. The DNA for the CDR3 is TGTGCCTGGAGTGTTAATCGAGCGCTGGATACGCAGTATTTT.

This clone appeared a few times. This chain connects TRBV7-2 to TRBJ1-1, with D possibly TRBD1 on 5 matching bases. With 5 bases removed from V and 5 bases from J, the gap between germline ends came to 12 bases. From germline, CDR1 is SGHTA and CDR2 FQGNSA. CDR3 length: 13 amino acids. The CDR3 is CASSGQGNTEAFF. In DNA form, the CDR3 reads TGTGCCAGCAGCGGGCAGGGTAATACTGAAGCTTTCTTT.

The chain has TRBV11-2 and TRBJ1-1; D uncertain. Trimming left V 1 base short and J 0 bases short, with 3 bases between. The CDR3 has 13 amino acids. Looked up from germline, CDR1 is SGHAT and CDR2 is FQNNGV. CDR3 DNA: TGTGCCAGCAGCTTAGGAGTGAACACTGAAGCTTTCTTT. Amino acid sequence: CASSLGVNTEAFF.

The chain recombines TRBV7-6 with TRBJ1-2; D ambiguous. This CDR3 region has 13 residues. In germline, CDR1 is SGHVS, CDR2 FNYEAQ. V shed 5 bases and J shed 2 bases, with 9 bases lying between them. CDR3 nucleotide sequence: TGTGCCAGCAGCGGAACAGACAACTATGGCTACACCTTC. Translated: CASSGTDNYGYTF.

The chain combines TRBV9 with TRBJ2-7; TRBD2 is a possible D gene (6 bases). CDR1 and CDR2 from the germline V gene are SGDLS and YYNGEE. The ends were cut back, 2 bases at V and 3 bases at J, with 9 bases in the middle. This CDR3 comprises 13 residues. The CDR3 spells CASSVGGFYEQYF. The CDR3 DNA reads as TGTGCCAGCAGCGTTGGGGGGTTCTACGAGCAGTACTTC. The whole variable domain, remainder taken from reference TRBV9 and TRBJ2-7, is DSGVTQTPKHLITATGQRVTLRCSPRSGDLSVYWYQQSLDQGLQFLIQYYNGEERAKGNILERFSAQQFPDLHSELNLSSLELGDSALYFCASSVGGFYEQYFGPGTRLTVT.

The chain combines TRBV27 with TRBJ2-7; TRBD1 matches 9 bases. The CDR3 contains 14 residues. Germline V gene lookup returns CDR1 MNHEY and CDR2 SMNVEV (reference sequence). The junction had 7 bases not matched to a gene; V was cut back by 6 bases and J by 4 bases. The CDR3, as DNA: TGTGCCAGCAGGCTCCGGGACAGGGTATACGAGCAGTACTTC. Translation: CASRLRDRVYEQYF.

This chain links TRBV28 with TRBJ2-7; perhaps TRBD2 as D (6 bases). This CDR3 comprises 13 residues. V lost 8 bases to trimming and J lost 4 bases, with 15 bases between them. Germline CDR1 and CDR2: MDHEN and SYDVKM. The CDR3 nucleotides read TGTGCCAGCCTTAAGGGAGGATTATACGAGCAGTACTTC. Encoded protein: CASLKGGLYEQYF. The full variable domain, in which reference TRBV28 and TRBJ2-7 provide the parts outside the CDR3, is DVKVTQSSRYLVKRTGEKVFLECVQDMDHENMFWYRQDPGLGLRLIYFSYDVKMKEKGDIPEGYSVSREKKERFSLILESASTNQTSMYLCASLKGGLYEQYFGPGTRLTVT.

CDR3 in amino acids: CASSFTGGNTEAFF. CDR3 nucleotide sequence: TGCGCCAGCAGCTTCACAGGGGGGAACACTGAAGCTTTCTTT. The V and J genes are TRBV5-1 and TRBJ1-1; 8 bases match TRBD1. V was pared by 2 bases and J by 1 base, with 1 base of the junction left unmatched. This CDR3 has 14 amino acids. From germline, CDR1 is SGHRS and CDR2 YFSETQ.

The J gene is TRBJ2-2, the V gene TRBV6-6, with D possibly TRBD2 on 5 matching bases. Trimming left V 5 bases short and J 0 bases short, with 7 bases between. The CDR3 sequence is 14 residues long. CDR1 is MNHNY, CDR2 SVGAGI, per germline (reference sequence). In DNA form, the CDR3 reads TGTGCCAGCAGTCGGACTCCGAACACCGGGGAGCTGTTTTTT. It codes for CASSRTPNTGELFF.

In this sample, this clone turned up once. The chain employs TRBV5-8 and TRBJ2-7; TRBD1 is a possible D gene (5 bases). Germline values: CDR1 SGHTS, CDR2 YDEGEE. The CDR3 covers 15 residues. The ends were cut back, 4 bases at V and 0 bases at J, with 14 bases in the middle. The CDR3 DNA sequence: TGTGCCAGCAGCGCCTTTTCAGGGATCTCCTACGAGCAGTACTTC. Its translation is CASSAFSGISYEQYF.

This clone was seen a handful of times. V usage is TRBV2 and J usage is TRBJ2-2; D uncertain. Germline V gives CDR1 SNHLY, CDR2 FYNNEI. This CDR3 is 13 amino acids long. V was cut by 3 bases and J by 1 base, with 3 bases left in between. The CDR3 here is CASSDQNTGELFF. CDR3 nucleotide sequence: TGTGCCAGCAGTGATCAGAACACCGGGGAGCTGTTTTTT.

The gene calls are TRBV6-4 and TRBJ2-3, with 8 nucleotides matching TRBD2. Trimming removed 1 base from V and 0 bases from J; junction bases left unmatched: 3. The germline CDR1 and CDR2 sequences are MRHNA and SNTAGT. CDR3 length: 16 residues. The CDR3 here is CASSDFTSGSTDTQYF. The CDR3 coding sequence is TGTGCCAGCAGTGACTTCACTAGCGGTAGCACAGATACGCAGTATTTT.

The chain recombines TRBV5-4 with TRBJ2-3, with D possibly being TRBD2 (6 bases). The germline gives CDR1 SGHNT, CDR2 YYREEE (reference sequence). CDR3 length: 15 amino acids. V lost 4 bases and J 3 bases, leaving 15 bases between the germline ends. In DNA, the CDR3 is TGTGCCAGCAGCCCGCAGGCTAGCGAGACAGATACGCAGTATTTT. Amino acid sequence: CASSPQASETDTQYF.